The sequence of this TCR beta chain was determined in a study of cytomegalovirus exposure and HLA in healthy donors. General study points: Donors belonging to an Asian-associated ancestry cluster reportedly showed fewer N-insertions in productive TCRs than the roughly 700-donor mean, according to what a later analysis found. Analysis performed later showed TCR beta chains linked to HLA being more clonally expanded than equally common others. Some V segments (TRBV6-2 and TRBV6-3 among them) were excluded as indistinguishable.

PCR employed 60 Vbeta and 13 Jbeta primers. Only in-frame clones appear in the TCRdb table, and some are missing; sequencing was by immunoSEQ multiplex PCR. The sample includes around 150,000 clones, about 80% seen only once; the top ten take 5.1%. A word on this clone: Antigen unknown.

This CDR3 has 13 residues. CDR1 WNHNN and CDR2 SYGVQD come from the germline V gene (reference sequence). Trimming took off 4 bases at V and 4 bases at J, with 10 bases between the two ends. The TCR was taken from a male donor in good health and CMV-seronegative. The sample taken for sequencing was PBMCs. This chain links TRBV10-1 with TRBJ1-2, with D possibly TRBD1 on 6 matching bases. CDR3 nucleotides: TGCGCCAGCAGTGGAACAGGGAGCTATGGCTACACCTTC. This encodes CASSGTGSYGYTF.